This TCR beta chain was documented in a study of cytomegalovirus exposure and HLA in healthy donors. This CDR3 has 14 residues. CDR1 and CDR2 from the germline V gene are SGHTA and FQGNSA. V gave up 2 bases and J gave up 7 bases; unmatched junction bases: 7. A multiplex PCR was run with 60 Vbeta primers and 13 Jbeta primers. Using immunoSEQ multiplex PCR, the repertoire was profiled, and TCRdb retains in-frame clones only, with some absent. The sample's table shows 150,000 to 200,000 clones. The origin of this receptor is a man aged 25-45 years in good health and CMV-seronegative. The sequencing input was PBMCs. The chain employs TRBV7-2 and TRBJ1-2, with TRBD1 identical over 7 bases. The CDR3 sequence is CASSLKPDRAGYTF. CDR3 nucleotide sequence: TGTGCCAGCAGCTTAAAACCCGACAGGGCTGGCTACACCTTC.